Listed below are T cell receptor beta chains from one sample, sequenced in a study of blood T cell repertoires in COVID-19. Profiling relied on immunoSEQ multiplex PCR, and the TCRdb table lists in-frame clones only, not all of them. The table shows roughly 140,000 clones, with 87% occurring only once. Sample: peripheral blood. The receptor set was obtained from a woman in her thirties or forties with acute or convalescent COVID-19. CDR3s include the opening cysteine and the closing phenylalanine or tryptophan. Each record gives: V gene, J gene, clone size, CDR3 protein. The listing skips clone size in some rows; elsewhere it reads once, few, many or a size class.

TRBV6-2/TRBV6-3,TRBJ2-3,once,CASSPLFGDYTDTQYF
TRBV30,TRBJ2-1,NA,CAWAGLGPGNEQFF
TRBV5-5,TRBJ1-2,NA,CASSLARGPVYGYTF
TRBV6-1,TRBJ1-2,NA,CASRYGQYGYTF
TRBV6-1,TRBJ2-3,NA,CASSAVWKEVTDTQYF
TRBV14,TRBJ1-6,NA,CASSQVGTGTSPLHF
TRBV4-3,TRBJ1-4,few,CASSQATWTANEKLFF
TRBV5-4,TRBJ1-4,NA,CASSLFAGPNEKLFF
TRBV4-3,TRBJ2-2,NA,CASSPRGTNGELFF
TRBV29-1,TRBJ2-2,NA,CSAAQGFTNTGELFF
TRBV4-3,TRBJ1-4,NA,CASSQDLGTGVEKLFF
TRBV6-5,TRBJ1-2,NA,CASSFGPTREGYTF
TRBV11-2,TRBJ2-7,NA,CASRPLDSYEQYF
TRBV14,TRBJ1-1,NA,CASSRQSNTEAFF
TRBV19,TRBJ1-2,NA,CASSTRQGSYGYTF
TRBV6-5,TRBJ1-1,NA,CASSPGVNTEAFF
TRBV9,TRBJ1-2,NA,CASSVLGLNYGYTF
TRBV29-1,TRBJ1-4,NA,CSVPRGPRSEKLFF
TRBV14,TRBJ2-1,NA,CASSQVRGLQSHEQFF
TRBV3-1/TRBV3-2,TRBJ1-1,NA,CASSHGQGGTEAFF
TRBV6-5,TRBJ2-5,NA,CASSYSRGQETQYF
TRBV7-6,TRBJ2-1,NA,CASSLASGRAFNEQFF
TRBV2,TRBJ2-7,NA,CASSEERDYEQYF
TRBV7-2,TRBJ1-3,NA,CASSLRGGSGNTIYF
TRBV2,TRBJ2-2,NA,CASKGRTGGYTGELFF
TRBV6-1,TRBJ2-7,few,CASSEGWGRYEQYF
TRBV7-8,TRBJ1-1,NA,CASSLNRNTEAFF
TRBV6-6,TRBJ1-5,NA,CASSYADSLNQPQHF
TRBV6-1,TRBJ1-1,NA,CASSEVRGNTEAFF
TRBV7-6,TRBJ1-4,once,CASSRLTGMNEKLFF
TRBV4-3,TRBJ1-4,NA,CASSQDLTTTNEKLFF
TRBV3-1/TRBV3-2,TRBJ1-6,once,CASSQGWQGSPLHF
TRBV9,TRBJ2-5,NA,CASSDHRGRETQYF
TRBV25-1,TRBJ1-5,NA,CANRGVLQPQHF
TRBV6-5,TRBJ1-1,NA,CASSSGGYTEAFF
TRBV5-4,TRBJ2-5,NA,CASSGGVLQETQYF
TRBV25-1,TRBJ1-2,once,CASSGTGSYTF
TRBV11-3,TRBJ1-1,NA,CASSLEGAAEAFF
TRBV18,TRBJ2-2,NA,CASSPSGNTGELFF
TRBV6-1,TRBJ2-7,many,CASSEAPDTAQEQYF
TRBV6-5,TRBJ1-3,NA,CASSWDSGNTIYF
TRBV11-1,TRBJ1-4,NA,CASRRGTRGEKLFF
TRBV23-1,TRBJ1-5,NA,CASSSPRDSNQPQHF
TRBV25-1,TRBJ1-2,NA,CASPRRVAYGYTF
TRBV25-1,TRBJ1-4,NA,CASSDGGRGTTNEKLFF
TRBV27,TRBJ2-7,NA,CASTPDRVHEQYF
TRBV10-1,TRBJ2-1,NA,CANTRDPSGTHNEQFF
TRBV19,TRBJ1-4,NA,CASSIRDRVNEKLFF